The clone carrying this TCR beta chain was seen a few times. Its antigen is as yet unknown. This sample was taken from a study of early T cells in non-severe SARS-CoV-2 infection. Overall study context: Sequenced material consisted of bulk RNA (from unsorted whole blood), and chains were unpaired. Study-level points and caveats: VDJdb matching skewed toward anti-spike CD8 responses, missing private and CD4 specificities.

cDNA molecules, individually, were tagged with unique molecular identifiers. MiXCR, run by TCRdb on the 5' RACE reads, gives a single entry per CDR3 protein. The top ten clones hold approximately 3.1% of a sample with more than 45,000 distinct CDR3 sequences, 6.5% to 8.5% of them seen once. Trimming left V 3 bases short and J 4 bases short, with 10 bases between. CDR1 and CDR2 (germline): SGHVS, FNYEAQ. This CDR3 is 13 amino acids long. The sequenced material came from whole blood. This chain connects TRBV7-6 to TRBJ2-7; no clear D. The receptor was isolated from an adult who was a healthcare worker with PCR-confirmed SARS-CoV-2 infection or an uninfected control (not recorded which). CDR3 sequence: CASSFSSSYEQYF. DNA of the CDR3: TGTGCCAGCAGCTTTTCCTCATCTTACGAGCAGTACTTC.